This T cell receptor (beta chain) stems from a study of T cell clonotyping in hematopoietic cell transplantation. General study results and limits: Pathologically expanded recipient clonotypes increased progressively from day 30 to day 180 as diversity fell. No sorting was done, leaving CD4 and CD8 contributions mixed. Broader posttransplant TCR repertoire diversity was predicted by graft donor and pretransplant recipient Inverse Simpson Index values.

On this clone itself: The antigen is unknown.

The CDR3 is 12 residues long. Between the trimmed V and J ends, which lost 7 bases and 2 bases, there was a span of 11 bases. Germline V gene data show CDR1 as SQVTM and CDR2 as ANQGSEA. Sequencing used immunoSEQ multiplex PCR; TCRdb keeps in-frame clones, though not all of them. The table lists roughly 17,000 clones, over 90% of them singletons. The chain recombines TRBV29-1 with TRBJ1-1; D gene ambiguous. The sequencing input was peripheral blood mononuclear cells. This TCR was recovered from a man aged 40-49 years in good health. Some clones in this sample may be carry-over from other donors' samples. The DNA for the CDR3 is TGCAGCGCCCGGACGGGCAACACTGAAGCTTTCTTT. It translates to CSARTGNTEAFF.